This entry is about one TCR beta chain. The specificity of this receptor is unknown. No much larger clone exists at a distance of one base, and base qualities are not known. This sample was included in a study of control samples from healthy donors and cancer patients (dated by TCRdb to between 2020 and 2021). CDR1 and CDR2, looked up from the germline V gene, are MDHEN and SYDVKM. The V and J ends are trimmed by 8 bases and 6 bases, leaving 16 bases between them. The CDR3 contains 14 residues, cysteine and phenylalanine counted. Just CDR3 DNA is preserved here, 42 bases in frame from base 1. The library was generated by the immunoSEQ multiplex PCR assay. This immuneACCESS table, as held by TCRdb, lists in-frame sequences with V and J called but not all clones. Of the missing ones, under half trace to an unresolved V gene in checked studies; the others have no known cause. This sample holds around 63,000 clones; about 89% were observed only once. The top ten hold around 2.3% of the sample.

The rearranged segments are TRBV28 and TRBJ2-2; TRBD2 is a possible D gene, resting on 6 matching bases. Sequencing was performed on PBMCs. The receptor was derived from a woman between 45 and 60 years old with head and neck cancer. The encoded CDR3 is CASRDWVVSGELFF. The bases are TGTGCCAGCCGGGACTGGGTTGTGTCCGGGGAGCTGTTTTTT.